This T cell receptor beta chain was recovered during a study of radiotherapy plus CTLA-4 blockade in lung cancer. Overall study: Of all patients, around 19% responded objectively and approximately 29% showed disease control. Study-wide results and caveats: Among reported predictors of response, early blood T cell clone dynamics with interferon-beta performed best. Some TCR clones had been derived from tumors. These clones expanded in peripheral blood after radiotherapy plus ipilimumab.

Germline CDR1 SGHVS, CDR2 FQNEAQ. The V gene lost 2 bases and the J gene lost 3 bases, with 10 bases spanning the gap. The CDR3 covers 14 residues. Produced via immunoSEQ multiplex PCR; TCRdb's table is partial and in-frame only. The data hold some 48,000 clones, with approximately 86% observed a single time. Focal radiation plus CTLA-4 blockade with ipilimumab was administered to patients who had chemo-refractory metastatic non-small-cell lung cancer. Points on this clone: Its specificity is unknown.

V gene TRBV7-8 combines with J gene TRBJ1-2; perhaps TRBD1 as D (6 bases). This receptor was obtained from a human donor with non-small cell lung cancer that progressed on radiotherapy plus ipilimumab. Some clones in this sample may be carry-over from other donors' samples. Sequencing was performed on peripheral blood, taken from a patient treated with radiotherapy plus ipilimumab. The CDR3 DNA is TGTGCCAGCAGCTTACAGGGGCCGGACTATGGCTACACCTTC. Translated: CASSLQGPDYGYTF.